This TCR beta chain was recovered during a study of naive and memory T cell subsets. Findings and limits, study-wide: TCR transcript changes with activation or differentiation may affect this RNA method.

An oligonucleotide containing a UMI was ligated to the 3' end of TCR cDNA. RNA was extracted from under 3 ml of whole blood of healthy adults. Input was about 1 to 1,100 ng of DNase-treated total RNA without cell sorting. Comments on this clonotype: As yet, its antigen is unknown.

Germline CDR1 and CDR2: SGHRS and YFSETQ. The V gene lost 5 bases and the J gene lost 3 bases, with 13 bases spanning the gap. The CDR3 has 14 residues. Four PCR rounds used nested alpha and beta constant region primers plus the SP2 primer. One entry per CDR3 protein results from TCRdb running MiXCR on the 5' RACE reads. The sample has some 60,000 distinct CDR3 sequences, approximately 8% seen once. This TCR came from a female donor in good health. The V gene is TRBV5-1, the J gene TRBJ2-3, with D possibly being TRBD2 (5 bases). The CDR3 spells CASRTPPGTDTQYF. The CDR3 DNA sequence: TGCGCCAGCAGAACCCCCCCGGGGACAGATACGCAGTATTTT.